One sample yielded the 9 T cell receptor beta chains listed below, sequenced in a study of multiple sclerosis patients with progressive multifocal leukoencephalopathy. Time point here: more than 5 months of natalizumab therapy. Only in-frame clones appear in the TCRdb table, and some are missing; sequencing was by immunoSEQ multiplex PCR. The table has 25,000 to 30,000 clones, roughly 86% seen once. Sample: PBMCs, taken from a patient treated with natalizumab. The origin of the receptors is a human donor with multiple sclerosis.

This chain connects TRBV6-5 to TRBJ2-3; possibly TRBD2 for D (5 bases). Germline CDR1 and CDR2: MNHEY and SVGAGI. The CDR3 runs 13 residues. Deletions cut 10 bases from V and 0 bases from J, with 11 bases between. CDR3 loop: CATQRGSTDTQYF. CDR3 sequence (DNA): TGTGCCACTCAACGGGGAAGCACAGATACGCAGTATTTT.

This rearrangement joins TRBV19 to TRBJ2-1, with TRBD2 identical over 9 bases. After removal of 5 bases from V and 9 bases from J, the junction contained 17 bases not matched to a gene. In germline, CDR1 is LNHDA, CDR2 SQIVND (reference sequence). The CDR3 sequence is 17 residues long. The CDR3 is CASSLMVAGAGVGEQFF. CDR3 in DNA: TGTGCCAGTAGTCTAATGGTAGCGGGAGCGGGAGTGGGTGAGCAGTTCTTC.

CDR3: CASSPGTSGLRTDTQYF. The CDR3 DNA follows: TGTGCCAGCAGCCCGGGGACTAGCGGGCTCCGCACAGATACGCAGTATTTT. J is TRBJ2-3 and V is TRBV7-9; 12 bases match TRBD2. The germline V gene encodes CDR1 SEHNR and CDR2 FQNEAQ (reference sequence). CDR3 length: 17 amino acids. V shed 5 bases and J 1 base; nucleotides not matched to a gene: 7.

CDR3 loop: CASTRTDTQYF. The CDR3 DNA follows: TGTGCCAGCACCCGCACAGATACGCAGTATTTT. This rearrangement joins TRBV6-1 to TRBJ2-3, with D unresolved. Deletions cut 7 bases from V and 1 base from J, with 3 bases between. The CDR3 is made up of 11 amino acids. Looked up from germline, CDR1 is MNHNS and CDR2 is SASEGT.

The chain is built from TRBV7-2 and TRBJ2-1, with D possibly TRBD1 on 6 matching bases. Germline V gene data show CDR1 as SGHTA and CDR2 as FQGNSA. This CDR3 is built from 11 residues. Trimming stripped 11 bases from V and 4 bases from J, with 9 bases between. The DNA for the CDR3 is TGTGCCTCCCAGGGGTACAATGAGCAGTTCTTC. It encodes CASQGYNEQFF.

V is TRBV9 and J is TRBJ1-2; 9 bases agree with TRBD1. V lost 3 bases and J lost 5; bases outside the gene matches: 5. Germline V gives CDR1 SGDLS, CDR2 YYNGEE. The CDR3 extends over 14 amino acids. The CDR3 reads CASSGTGTGYGYTF. The CDR3 DNA reads as TGTGCCAGCAGCGGTACCGGGACAGGGTATGGCTACACCTTC.

This chain links TRBV2 with TRBJ1-4; 8 nucleotides align to TRBD1. V shed 8 bases, J shed 4 bases, and the junction held 6 bases outside the gene matches. Germline values: CDR1 SNHLY, CDR2 FYNNEI. The CDR3 contains 14 residues. DNA of the CDR3: TGTGCCAGCGGTACAGGGGGACGTAATGAAAAACTGTTTTTT. Translated: CASGTGGRNEKLFF.

This clone was seen a single time. The chain carries TRBV7-2 and TRBJ1-1; D is undetermined. Germline CDR1 and CDR2: SGHTA and FQGNSA. CDR3 length equals 13 residues. The V end lost 4 bases, the J end lost 4 bases, and 10 bases lay between the germline ends. The CDR3 DNA follows: TGTGCCAGCAGCTCCCTGTGGAGCACTGAAGCTTTCTTT. Residues: CASSSLWSTEAFF. Based on the CDR3 plus reference TRBV7-2 and TRBJ1-1, the full variable domain is GAGVSQSPSNKVTEKGKDVELRCDPISGHTALYWYRQSLGQGLEFLIYFQGNSAPDKSGLPSDRFSAERTGGSVSTLTIQRTQQEDSAVYLCASSSLWSTEAFFGQGTRLTVV.

The rearrangement links TRBV16 to TRBJ2-7; tentatively, D is TRBD1 (5 bases). The V end was cut by 2 bases, the J end by 9 bases, with 11 bases between. This CDR3 spans 12 amino acids. CDR1 is KGHSY and CDR2 is FQNENV in the germline V gene. CDR3 in amino acids: CASSQEDRGQYF. CDR3 DNA: TGTGCCAGCAGCCAAGAGGATAGGGGGCAGTACTTC.